The clone carrying this T cell receptor beta chain was seen at least ten times. Its specificity is not known. This CDR3 has 16 residues. Trimming cost V 4 bases and J 0 bases; bases outside gene matches: 8. Germline CDR1 and CDR2: SGHNT and YYREEE (reference sequence). TCRdb analysed the PCR reads with MiXCR anew, one entry per CDR3 protein. Of about 510,000 distinct CDR3 sequences in the sample, less than 30% were seen once. This sample is drawn from a study of molecular identifiers for immune sequencing clone quantification. Notes on the study in general: Identical barcode-sharing TCR molecules could lead to underestimated sizes for highly expanded clones.

The clonotype comes from a human donor in good health. Some libraries in this study had Jurkat cell RNA spiked in. Sequenced material: naive CD8+ T cells from blood, with Jurkat cell RNA spiked in. Subset defined: FACS-sorted CD8+CD4-CCR7+CD45RA+ naive T cells. The chain carries TRBV5-4 and TRBJ2-3, with 7 bases matching TRBD2. In DNA form, the CDR3 reads TGTGCCAGCAGCGTTCGACTAGCCCCTAGCACAGATACGCAGTATTTT. Amino acid sequence: CASSVRLAPSTDTQYF.